Listed below are T cell receptor beta chains from one sample, sequenced in a study of cytomegalovirus exposure and HLA in healthy donors. Sequencing was performed with immunoSEQ multiplex PCR; in TCRdb, only in-frame clones are kept and a portion is missing. The sample yields some 190,000 clones, roughly 81% seen once. The sequenced sample was PBMCs. The receptors originated from a woman aged 25 to 45 in good health and CMV-seropositive. CDR3s include the opening cysteine and the closing phenylalanine or tryptophan. Each record gives: V gene, D gene, J gene, clone size, CDR3 length, CDR3 protein, CDR3 DNA. D genes are given only for firm matches. Clone sizes are given selectively: once, few, many, or a class where the clone is expanded.

v_gene: TRBV6-1; d_gene: .; j_gene: TRBJ2-1; abundance: .; len: 14; CDR3aa: CASSPGTSYNEQFF; CDR3nt: TGTGCCAGCAGCCCCGGGACAAGCTACAATGAGCAGTTCTTC
v_gene: TRBV11-2; d_gene: .; j_gene: TRBJ2-7; abundance: .; len: 16; CDR3aa: CASSLGMGGVPYEQYF; CDR3nt: TGTGCCAGCAGCTTAGGGATGGGGGGAGTCCCCTACGAGCAGTACTTC
v_gene: TRBV6-1; d_gene: TRBD2; j_gene: TRBJ2-5; abundance: .; len: 15; CDR3aa: CASSGLAGGPETQYF; CDR3nt: TGTGCCAGCAGTGGGTTAGCGGGAGGGCCGGAGACCCAGTACTTC
v_gene: TRBV4-1; d_gene: TRBD1; j_gene: TRBJ2-3; abundance: .; len: 13; CDR3aa: CASSHTGEDTQYF; CDR3nt: TGCGCCAGCAGCCATACAGGGGAAGATACGCAGTATTTT
v_gene: TRBV14; d_gene: .; j_gene: TRBJ1-1; abundance: once; len: 13; CDR3aa: CASSQLRNTEAFF; CDR3nt: TGTGCCAGCAGCCAATTGAGGAACACTGAAGCTTTCTTT
v_gene: TRBV6-4; d_gene: TRBD2; j_gene: TRBJ2-1; abundance: few; len: 15; CDR3aa: CASSPSGGSYNEQFF; CDR3nt: TGTGCCAGCAGTCCTAGCGGGGGGTCCTACAATGAGCAGTTCTTC
v_gene: TRBV10-1; d_gene: TRBD1; j_gene: TRBJ2-3; abundance: once; len: 15; CDR3aa: CASSDRDRGPDTQYF; CDR3nt: TGCGCCAGCAGTGACCGGGACAGGGGACCAGATACGCAGTATTTT
v_gene: TRBV18; d_gene: TRBD2; j_gene: TRBJ2-7; abundance: few; len: 16; CDR3aa: CASSQGQGLAGYEQYF; CDR3nt: TGTGCCAGCTCTCAAGGACAGGGACTAGCGGGGTACGAGCAGTACTTC
v_gene: TRBV28; d_gene: TRBD1; j_gene: TRBJ2-1; abundance: .; len: 10; CDR3aa: CARTGTVTFF; CDR3nt: TGTGCCAGAACCGGGACAGTCACGTTCTTC
v_gene: TRBV2; d_gene: .; j_gene: TRBJ2-7; abundance: few; len: 14; CDR3aa: CASSPTAGPYEQYF; CDR3nt: TGTGCCAGCTCCCCAACCGCAGGCCCCTACGAGCAGTACTTC
v_gene: TRBV7-9; d_gene: TRBD1; j_gene: TRBJ2-2; abundance: once; len: 17; CDR3aa: CSSSLPRQGAYTGELFF; CDR3nt: TGTTCCAGCAGCTTACCTAGACAGGGGGCTTACACCGGGGAGCTGTTTTTT
v_gene: TRBV14; d_gene: TRBD1; j_gene: TRBJ2-1; abundance: .; len: 14; CDR3aa: CASSLNRGYDEQLF; CDR3nt: TGTGCCAGCAGCCTCAACAGGGGATATGATGAGCAGCTCTTC
v_gene: TRBV18; d_gene: TRBD1; j_gene: TRBJ1-5; abundance: .; len: 15; CDR3aa: CASSPGTGGNQPQHF; CDR3nt: TGTGCCAGCTCACCGGGGACAGGGGGCAATCAGCCCCAGCATTTT
v_gene: TRBV5-4; d_gene: .; j_gene: TRBJ2-7; abundance: .; len: 13; CDR3aa: CASSFRGSDEQYF; CDR3nt: TGTGCCAGCAGCTTCAGGGGATCCGACGAGCAGTACTTC
v_gene: TRBV28; d_gene: .; j_gene: TRBJ2-7; abundance: .; len: 14; CDR3aa: CASSLRAGHYEQYF; CDR3nt: TGTGCCAGCAGTTTAAGAGCGGGACACTACGAGCAGTACTTC
v_gene: TRBV19; d_gene: .; j_gene: TRBJ2-1; abundance: .; len: 14; CDR3aa: CASSTGSSSHEQFF; CDR3nt: TGTGCCAGTAGTACAGGGTCAAGCAGCCATGAGCAGTTCTTC
v_gene: TRBV7-9; d_gene: TRBD2; j_gene: TRBJ2-2; abundance: few; len: 16; CDR3aa: CASSLRTSGRIGELFF; CDR3nt: TGTGCCAGCAGCTTGAGGACTAGCGGGAGAATAGGGGAGCTGTTTTTT
v_gene: TRBV7-9; d_gene: TRBD2; j_gene: TRBJ2-5; abundance: .; len: 15; CDR3aa: CASRLAEGYQETQYF; CDR3nt: TGTGCCAGCAGACTAGCGGAGGGGTACCAAGAGACCCAGTACTTC
v_gene: TRBV19; d_gene: .; j_gene: TRBJ2-7; abundance: .; len: 13; CDR3aa: CASSKSALGEQYF; CDR3nt: TGTGCCAGTAGCAAGAGTGCACTGGGCGAGCAGTACTTC
v_gene: TRBV29-1; d_gene: TRBD1; j_gene: TRBJ1-1; abundance: .; len: 16; CDR3aa: CSVDRGQGAENTEAFF; CDR3nt: TGCAGCGTTGACAGAGGACAGGGGGCGGAGAACACTGAAGCTTTCTTT
v_gene: TRBV23-1; d_gene: .; j_gene: TRBJ1-6; abundance: .; len: 18; CDR3aa: CASSPPSGPAKGDSPLHF; CDR3nt: TGCGCCAGCAGTCCTCCTTCCGGCCCCGCTAAAGGGGATTCACCCCTCCACTTT
v_gene: TRBV7-9; d_gene: .; j_gene: TRBJ1-1; abundance: .; len: 14; CDR3aa: CASARARADTEAFF; CDR3nt: TGTGCCAGCGCCCGGGCCAGGGCGGACACTGAAGCTTTCTTT
v_gene: TRBV18; d_gene: .; j_gene: TRBJ1-5; abundance: .; len: 13; CDR3aa: CASSPKTHQPQHF; CDR3nt: TGTGCCAGCTCCCCTAAGACTCATCAGCCCCAGCATTTT
v_gene: TRBV9; d_gene: .; j_gene: TRBJ2-3; abundance: .; len: 14; CDR3aa: CASSVELAADTQYF; CDR3nt: TGTGCCAGCAGCGTAGAGCTAGCCGCAGATACGCAGTATTTT
v_gene: TRBV11-3; d_gene: TRBD1; j_gene: TRBJ2-7; abundance: .; len: 13; CDR3aa: CASIGTDTYEQYF; CDR3nt: TGTGCCAGCATAGGGACAGACACCTACGAGCAGTACTTC
v_gene: TRBV7-6; d_gene: TRBD1; j_gene: TRBJ2-1; abundance: .; len: 17; CDR3aa: CASSLEMTGVASGRGFF; CDR3nt: TGTGCCAGCAGCTTAGAGATGACAGGGGTAGCGTCTGGAAGGGGGTTCTTC
v_gene: TRBV11-2; d_gene: .; j_gene: TRBJ1-3; abundance: .; len: 14; CDR3aa: CASMGLRSGNTIYF; CDR3nt: TGTGCCAGCATGGGGCTCCGCTCTGGAAACACCATATATTTT
v_gene: TRBV7-9; d_gene: .; j_gene: TRBJ2-3; abundance: .; len: 19; CDR3aa: CASSLGRPGSTEEKDTQYF; CDR3nt: TGTGCCAGCAGCTTAGGACGGCCGGGGAGCACAGAAGAGAAGGATACGCAGTATTTT
v_gene: TRBV28; d_gene: .; j_gene: TRBJ1-1; abundance: .; len: 13; CDR3aa: CASMRAVNTEAFF; CDR3nt: TGTGCCAGCATGCGGGCTGTGAACACTGAAGCTTTCTTT
v_gene: TRBV5-1; d_gene: TRBD1; j_gene: TRBJ2-7; abundance: .; len: 16; CDR3aa: CASRPSTGGFFDEQYF; CDR3nt: TGCGCCAGCAGACCTAGTACAGGGGGTTTCTTTGACGAGCAGTACTTC
v_gene: TRBV10-3; d_gene: .; j_gene: TRBJ1-5; abundance: .; len: 12; CDR3aa: CAITLDLEPQHF; CDR3nt: TGTGCCATCACCCTAGATTTGGAGCCCCAGCATTTT
v_gene: TRBV7-2; d_gene: .; j_gene: TRBJ1-4; abundance: .; len: 14; CDR3aa: CASSLVPQGQKLFF; CDR3nt: TGTGCCAGCAGCTTAGTGCCCCAGGGCCAAAAACTGTTTTTT
v_gene: TRBV19; d_gene: TRBD1; j_gene: TRBJ2-7; abundance: once; len: 14; CDR3aa: CASSLTGVSYEQYF; CDR3nt: TGTGCCAGTAGTCTTACAGGGGTCTCCTACGAGCAGTACTTC
v_gene: TRBV27; d_gene: TRBD2; j_gene: TRBJ2-3; abundance: few; len: 18; CDR3aa: CASSPQSGTSGPVDTQYF; CDR3nt: TGTGCCAGCAGTCCGCAGTCCGGGACTAGCGGTCCCGTAGATACGCAGTATTTT
v_gene: TRBV11-2; d_gene: TRBD2; j_gene: TRBJ2-1; abundance: .; len: 15; CDR3aa: CASSLDLAGEYEQFF; CDR3nt: TGTGCCAGCAGCTTAGATCTAGCGGGAGAATATGAGCAGTTCTTC
v_gene: TRBV5-6; d_gene: TRBD2; j_gene: TRBJ2-7; abundance: .; len: 15; CDR3aa: CASSLTSGSSYEQYF; CDR3nt: TGTGCCAGCAGCTTGACTAGCGGGAGTTCCTACGAGCAGTACTTC
v_gene: TRBV19; d_gene: TRBD2; j_gene: TRBJ2-1; abundance: .; len: 16; CDR3aa: CASSIAGGRGTNEQFF; CDR3nt: TGTGCCAGTAGTATAGCGGGAGGCCGGGGAACGAATGAGCAGTTCTTC
v_gene: TRBV27; d_gene: TRBD1; j_gene: TRBJ1-5; abundance: .; len: 16; CDR3aa: CASILIRQGFRQPQHF; CDR3nt: TGTGCCAGCATTTTAATACGACAGGGATTCCGACAGCCCCAGCATTTT
v_gene: TRBV11-2; d_gene: .; j_gene: TRBJ2-7; abundance: .; len: 15; CDR3aa: CASSLDLPRAYEQYF; CDR3nt: TGTGCCAGCAGCTTAGACCTACCGAGGGCCTACGAGCAGTACTTC
v_gene: TRBV27; d_gene: TRBD1; j_gene: TRBJ1-5; abundance: .; len: 15; CDR3aa: CASSLSGTGTQPQHF; CDR3nt: TGTGCCAGCAGTTTATCCGGGACAGGGACCCAGCCCCAGCATTTT
v_gene: TRBV11-2; d_gene: TRBD2; j_gene: TRBJ2-7; abundance: .; len: 17; CDR3aa: CASSAIRTSGSPYEQYF; CDR3nt: TGTGCCAGCAGCGCCATTCGGACTAGCGGGAGTCCCTACGAGCAGTACTTC
v_gene: TRBV5-6; d_gene: TRBD1; j_gene: TRBJ2-2; abundance: few; len: 15; CDR3aa: CASSQGTGRTGELFF; CDR3nt: TGTGCCAGCAGCCAAGGGACAGGGAGAACCGGGGAGCTGTTTTTT
v_gene: TRBV10-2; d_gene: TRBD2; j_gene: TRBJ2-1; abundance: .; len: 14; CDR3aa: CASSEILAAKEQFF; CDR3nt: TGCGCCAGCAGTGAGATACTAGCGGCTAAAGAGCAGTTCTTC
v_gene: TRBV27; d_gene: TRBD1; j_gene: TRBJ2-2; abundance: .; len: 16; CDR3aa: CASSLDTGVDTGELFF; CDR3nt: TGTGCCAGCAGTCTGGATACAGGGGTAGACACCGGGGAGCTGTTTTTT
v_gene: TRBV14; d_gene: TRBD2; j_gene: TRBJ2-2; abundance: .; len: 18; CDR3aa: CASSQASGTLPGGGELFF; CDR3nt: TGTGCCAGCAGCCAAGCTAGCGGGACGTTGCCAGGCGGCGGGGAGCTGTTTTTT
v_gene: TRBV5-1; d_gene: TRBD1; j_gene: TRBJ1-2; abundance: .; len: 14; CDR3aa: CASSPGTGNYGYTF; CDR3nt: TGCGCCAGCAGCCCCGGGACAGGAAACTATGGCTACACCTTC
v_gene: TRBV11-1; d_gene: .; j_gene: TRBJ2-7; abundance: .; len: 17; CDR3aa: CASSLGLVGSKGDEQYF; CDR3nt: TGTGCCAGCAGCTTAGGTCTGGTGGGCAGCAAAGGGGACGAGCAGTACTTC
v_gene: TRBV14; d_gene: TRBD2; j_gene: TRBJ2-7; abundance: few; len: 15; CDR3aa: CASSQGLAGFYEQYF; CDR3nt: TGTGCCAGCAGCCAAGGCCTAGCGGGTTTCTACGAGCAGTACTTC
v_gene: TRBV5-6; d_gene: TRBD1; j_gene: TRBJ2-2; abundance: .; len: 17; CDR3aa: CASSLKTGTGNTGELFF; CDR3nt: TGTGCCAGCAGCTTGAAAACCGGGACAGGGAACACCGGGGAGCTGTTTTTT
v_gene: TRBV15; d_gene: .; j_gene: TRBJ1-2; abundance: .; len: 15; CDR3aa: CATSSPRLAPRGYTF; CDR3nt: TGTGCCACCAGCAGTCCCCGACTCGCCCCGAGGGGCTACACCTTC
v_gene: TRBV18; d_gene: .; j_gene: TRBJ2-3; abundance: .; len: 17; CDR3aa: CASSPPATAGSTDTQYF; CDR3nt: TGTGCCAGCTCACCACCGGCCACAGCGGGTAGCACAGATACGCAGTATTTT
v_gene: TRBV4-2; d_gene: TRBD2; j_gene: TRBJ2-7; abundance: .; len: 14; CDR3aa: CASSQDQRGYEQYF; CDR3nt: TGTGCCAGCAGCCAGGACCAGCGGGGCTACGAGCAGTACTTC
v_gene: TRBV6-1; d_gene: TRBD2; j_gene: TRBJ2-3; abundance: .; len: 15; CDR3aa: CASSEGSGGVDTQYF; CDR3nt: TGTGCCAGCAGTGAAGGAAGCGGGGGGGTTGATACGCAGTATTTT
v_gene: TRBV4-1; d_gene: TRBD2; j_gene: TRBJ2-1; abundance: .; len: 13; CDR3aa: CASSPGLANEQFF; CDR3nt: TGCGCCAGCAGCCCAGGACTAGCGAATGAGCAGTTCTTC
v_gene: TRBV5-1; d_gene: .; j_gene: TRBJ2-7; abundance: .; len: 15; CDR3aa: CASSSLATSSYEQYF; CDR3nt: TGCGCCAGCAGCTCCCTAGCGACGAGCTCCTACGAGCAGTACTTC
v_gene: TRBV6-1; d_gene: .; j_gene: TRBJ1-2; abundance: few; len: 15; CDR3aa: CASHDWDGEGSGYTF; CDR3nt: TGTGCCAGCCATGACTGGGACGGGGAGGGAAGTGGCTACACCTTC
v_gene: TRBV28; d_gene: TRBD2; j_gene: TRBJ2-4; abundance: .; len: 16; CDR3aa: CASSLFRASGRNIQYF; CDR3nt: TGTGCCAGCAGTCTTTTTCGGGCTAGCGGGAGAAACATTCAGTACTTC
v_gene: TRBV18; d_gene: TRBD2; j_gene: TRBJ2-7; abundance: .; len: 16; CDR3aa: CASSPDLAGGLNEQYF; CDR3nt: TGTGCCAGCTCACCAGACCTAGCGGGAGGGCTCAACGAGCAGTACTTC
v_gene: TRBV2; d_gene: TRBD1; j_gene: TRBJ1-6; abundance: .; len: 15; CDR3aa: CASSGPGTGQSPLHF; CDR3nt: TGTGCCAGCAGTGGCCCCGGGACAGGGCAATCACCCCTCCACTTT